The T cell receptor (beta chain) described here comes from a study of technical replicates of blood from a handful of donors. The V gene lost 3 bases and the J gene lost 3 bases, with 9 bases spanning the gap. The CDR3 is 13 residues long. Per germline, CDR1 MGHRA and CDR2 YSYEKL. TCRdb keeps only in-frame clones here, not all; method: immunoSEQ multiplex PCR. The sample lists roughly 87,000 clones; over 85% were seen once. The TCR originated in a human donor in good health. The V gene is TRBV4-1, the J gene TRBJ2-7; the D is unclear. The sequenced material came from T cells isolated from PBMCs. The CDR3 nucleotides are TGCGCCAGCAGCCATGGTCAGAACTACGAGCAGTACTTC. As protein: CASSHGQNYEQYF.